A selection of T cell receptor beta chains follows, all from one sample in a study of neurological immune-mediated disorders. TCRdb re-called the 5' RACE reads with MiXCR, one entry per CDR3 protein. The sample has under 70,000 distinct CDR3 sequences; approximately 25% are singletons. The sequenced sample consisted of PBMCs. The receptor source for this set is a man in his sixties with HTLV-1-associated myelopathy (HAM/TSP). Each CDR3 is given with its conserved first and last residue. Each record gives: clone size, J gene, V gene, D gene, CDR3 DNA, CDR3 protein. D genes are given only for firm matches. Clone size is shown for a subset of rows, as once, few, many or a class of expanded clone.

abundance: many
j_gene: TRBJ2-2
v_gene: TRBV7-9
d_gene: NA
CDR3nt: TGTGCCAGCAGCCCCCAGTCGGGCGGGGAGCTGTTTTTT
CDR3aa: CASSPQSGGELFF

abundance: many
j_gene: TRBJ2-7
v_gene: TRBV28
d_gene: NA
CDR3nt: TGTGCCAGCAGTTTACCAGACTTCTCCGTCGAGCAGTACTTC
CDR3aa: CASSLPDFSVEQYF

abundance: NA
j_gene: TRBJ2-3
v_gene: TRBV2
d_gene: NA
CDR3nt: TGTGCAAGCAGTGAAAGGACGGGCTTCACAGAAACGCAGTATTTT
CDR3aa: CASSERTGFTETQYF

abundance: NA
j_gene: TRBJ2-7
v_gene: TRBV20-1
d_gene: TRBD2
CDR3nt: TGCAGTGCTGCCGGGACTAGCGGGAGGGTCGACGAGCAGTACTTC
CDR3aa: CSAAGTSGRVDEQYF

abundance: many
j_gene: TRBJ2-2
v_gene: TRBV6-5
d_gene: TRBD2
CDR3nt: TGTGCCAGCAGCCGCGGGACTAGAGGCACCGGGGAGCTGTTTTTT
CDR3aa: CASSRGTRGTGELFF

abundance: many
j_gene: TRBJ1-5
v_gene: TRBV6-5
d_gene: TRBD1
CDR3nt: TGTGCCAGCAGTTACGGACAGGGTCTGCCCCAGCATTTT
CDR3aa: CASSYGQGLPQHF

abundance: medium-sized
j_gene: TRBJ2-3
v_gene: TRBV5-1
d_gene: TRBD2
CDR3nt: TGCGCCAGCAGCTTCGGGACTAGCCAAAGTATAGATACGCAGTATTTT
CDR3aa: CASSFGTSQSIDTQYF

abundance: NA
j_gene: TRBJ2-1
v_gene: TRBV7-3
d_gene: TRBD1
CDR3nt: TGTGCCAGCAGCCCCCGGACAGGGGGCGCTGAGCAGTTCTTC
CDR3aa: CASSPRTGGAEQFF

abundance: many
j_gene: TRBJ2-5
v_gene: TRBV5-1
d_gene: TRBD1
CDR3nt: TGCGCCAGCAGCGCCAGGGGGCAGGGGGCAGAGACCCAGTACTTC
CDR3aa: CASSARGQGAETQYF

abundance: many
j_gene: TRBJ2-1
v_gene: TRBV10-3
d_gene: NA
CDR3nt: TGTGCCATCAGAGAGACTAGAGGGCAGTTCTTC
CDR3aa: CAIRETRGQFF

abundance: many
j_gene: TRBJ1-1
v_gene: TRBV28
d_gene: TRBD1
CDR3nt: TGTGCCAGCACCAAATCGGGACAGGGTGAAGCTTTCTTT
CDR3aa: CASTKSGQGEAFF